This paragraph reports one T cell receptor beta chain. Its antigen remains unidentified. This specimen belongs to a study of T cell responses to AZD1222 COVID-19 vaccine. Study results and limitations: Two AZD1222 doses significantly raised spike-specific TCR breadth and depth over controls. There were repertoire samples only from the period after the peak T cell response. In a largely white British group with more females than males, clonal diversity was possibly underestimated.

Repertoires were generated with immunoSEQ multiplex PCR, while TCRdb's copy carries only in-frame clones and drops some. In the table there are 15,000 or so clones, 88% of which are singletons. The sample here was peripheral blood, taken 28 days after the second AZD1222 dose. The origin of this receptor is an adult who received the AZD1222 COVID-19 vaccine.

DNA of the CDR3: TGCGCCAGCAGCTTGCAGGCACTCGAAGGAGGGCAGTACTTC. It specifies CASSLQALEGGQYF. The V call is TRBV5-1, the J call TRBJ2-7; a possible D gene is TRBD2 (5 bases). Trimming took 1 base from V and 9 from J, leaving 17 bases between them. This CDR3 has 14 residues. Germline values: CDR1 SGHRS, CDR2 YFSETQ.